This T cell receptor beta chain was identified during a study of cytomegalovirus exposure and HLA in healthy donors. Study-level information: Researchers found that approximately 77% of fewer than 450 genotyped donors fell within the Caucasian-associated ancestry cluster.

Study-wide results and caveats: Rarity marked most TCR sequences, yet some public TCRs occurred in many donors. The study carried out a later analysis of TCR beta sequences. It associated some 17,000 of them with specific HLA alleles at a false discovery rate of 0.05.

60 Vbeta and 13 Jbeta primers were used in PCR. Sequencing was performed with immunoSEQ multiplex PCR; in TCRdb, only in-frame clones are kept and a portion is missing. Among 85,000 to 95,000 clones listed, 76% were seen once. Concerning this clone itself: The antigen is unknown.

Material: PBMCs. This clonotype originated in a man aged 25 to 40 in good health and CMV-seropositive.

This CDR3 is CASSLAPQVSYNEQFF. CDR3 bases: TGTGCCAGCAGCTTAGCGCCACAGGTCTCCTACAATGAGCAGTTCTTC. The chain carries TRBV7-2 and TRBJ2-1; TRBD1 is a possible D gene (5 bases). This CDR3 is built from 16 residues. Trimming removed 0 bases at V and 0 bases at J, with 9 bases between. CDR1 is SGHTA and CDR2 is FQGNSA in the germline V gene.